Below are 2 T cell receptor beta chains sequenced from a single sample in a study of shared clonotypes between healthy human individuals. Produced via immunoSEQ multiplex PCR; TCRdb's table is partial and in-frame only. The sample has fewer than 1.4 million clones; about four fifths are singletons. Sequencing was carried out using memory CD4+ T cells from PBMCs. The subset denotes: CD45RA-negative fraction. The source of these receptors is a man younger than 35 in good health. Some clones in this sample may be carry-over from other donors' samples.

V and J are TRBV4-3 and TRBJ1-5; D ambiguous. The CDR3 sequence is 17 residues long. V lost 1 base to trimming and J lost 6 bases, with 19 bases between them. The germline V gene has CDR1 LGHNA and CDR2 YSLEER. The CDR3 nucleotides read TGCGCCAGCAGCCAAGGGGTAGGGAACACTGGGATTCAGCCCCAGCATTTT. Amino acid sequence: CASSQGVGNTGIQPQHF.

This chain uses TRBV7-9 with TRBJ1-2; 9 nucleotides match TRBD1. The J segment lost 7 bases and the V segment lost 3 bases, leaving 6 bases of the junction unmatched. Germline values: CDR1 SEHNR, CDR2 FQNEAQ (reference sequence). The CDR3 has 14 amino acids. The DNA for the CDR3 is TGTGCCAGCAGCTTCCTACAGGGGGCGCTTGGCTACACCTTC. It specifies CASSFLQGALGYTF. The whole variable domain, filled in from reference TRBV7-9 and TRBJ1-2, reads DTGVSQNPRHKITKRGQNVTFRCDPISEHNRLYWYRQTLGQGPEFLTYFQNEAQLEKSRLLSDRFSAERPKGSFSTLEIQRTEQGDSAMYLCASSFLQGALGYTFGSGTRLTVV.